This note documents a single TCR beta chain sequence. The data were taken from a study of blood T cell repertoires in COVID-19. Study in general: The origin of the acute and convalescent COVID-19 samples was the United States, Italy and Spain. Sources were T cells, B-cell-depleted T cells, or PBMCs; the material itself was cDNA or gDNA.

The CDR3 consists of 15 residues. V lost 3 bases and J lost 3, with 12 bases in between. Germline CDR1 and CDR2: GTSNPN and SVGIG (reference sequence). Authors' data handling: The authors estimated nucleated cell counts from reference gene primer amplification. Produced via immunoSEQ multiplex PCR; TCRdb's table is partial and in-frame only. The V and J calls and clone size were taken over from that table, and D and trimming were inferred from the DNA. The sample includes 97,000 or so clones, approximately 79% of them seen just once. The receptor was derived from a man between 65 and 85 years old with active or convalescent COVID-19. Sequenced material: peripheral blood. The chain combines TRBV30 with TRBJ2-6; D may be TRBD1 (6 bases). The CDR3: CAWRARGFGANVLTF. The CDR3 DNA reads TGTGCCTGGAGGGCTAGGGGGTTTGGGGCCAACGTCCTGACTTTC.